The TCR beta chain described here comes from a study of T cells after yellow fever vaccination. Study outcomes and limitations: Repertoires sorted by FACS could include abundant clonotypes that are contaminants from the bulk population. A limited proportion of clonotypes was detected within both the CD4 and CD8 compartments.

The 5'RACE template-switching step produced TCR cDNA and added a universal primer site and UMIs. From the 5' RACE reads, TCRdb called clonotypes with MiXCR, one entry per CDR3 protein. The profile shows approximately 550,000 distinct CDR3 sequences, 15% to 20% of them singletons. A remark on this clonotype: Antigen: not known.

This CDR3 is built from 17 residues. CDR1 is SNHLY and CDR2 is FYNNEI in the germline V gene. Trimming shortened V by 6 bases and J by 4 bases, and 19 bases separated the two germline ends. The chain has TRBV2 and TRBJ2-6; either TRBD1 or TRBD2 may fit D (6 bases each). The sequences come from PBMCs, collected 15 days after the yellow fever booster vaccination. This clonotype originated in a man aged 25-45 years who received the YFV17D yellow fever vaccine. The CDR3: CASSRGTPLGGANVLTF. The DNA of the CDR3 is TGTGCCAGCAGCCGCGGGACACCCCTTGGAGGGGCCAACGTCCTGACTTTC.